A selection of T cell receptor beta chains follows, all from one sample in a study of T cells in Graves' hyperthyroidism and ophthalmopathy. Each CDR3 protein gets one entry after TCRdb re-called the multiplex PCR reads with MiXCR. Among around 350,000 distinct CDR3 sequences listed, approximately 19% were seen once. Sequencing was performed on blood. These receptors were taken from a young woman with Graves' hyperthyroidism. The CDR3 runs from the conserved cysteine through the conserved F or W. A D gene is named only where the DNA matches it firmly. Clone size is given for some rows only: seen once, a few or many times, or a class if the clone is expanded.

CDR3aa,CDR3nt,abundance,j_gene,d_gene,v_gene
CSARDQLDRSLNTEAFF,TGCAGTGCTAGAGATCAGTTGGACAGGAGTTTGAACACTGAAGCTTTCTTT,many,TRBJ1-1,TRBD1,TRBV20-1
CASSSGLRYEQYF,TGTGCCAGCAGCTCGGGCCTAAGGTACGAGCAGTACTTC,many,TRBJ2-7,-,TRBV5-8
CASSPARTEPQHF,TGCGCCAGCAGCCCGGCTCGGACAGAGCCCCAGCATTTT,many,TRBJ1-5,-,TRBV4-1
CASTPDQEGYEQYF,TGTGCCAGCACCCCTGACCAGGAGGGCTACGAGCAGTACTTC,many,TRBJ2-7,-,TRBV6-1
CASSSGKPKNIQYF,TGTGCCAGCAGTTCCGGAAAGCCCAAAAACATTCAGTACTTC,many,TRBJ2-4,-,TRBV12-3/TRBV12-4
CASSPYTGGNTEAFF,TGTGCCAGCAGTCCATATACAGGGGGGAACACTGAAGCTTTCTTT,many,TRBJ1-1,TRBD1,TRBV28
CSVIDYEQYF,TGCAGCGTGATAGATTACGAGCAGTACTTC,many,TRBJ2-7,-,TRBV29-1
CASTNTPGLEGETQYF,TGTGCCAGCACCAACACCCCGGGACTTGAGGGGGAGACCCAGTACTTC,-,TRBJ2-5,-,TRBV6-1
CSAIGGGYFGNQPQHF,TGCAGTGCTATTGGGGGTGGGTACTTTGGCAATCAGCCCCAGCATTTT,many,TRBJ1-5,-,TRBV20-1
CASSLEGRGKNIQYF,TGCGCCAGCAGCTTGGAGGGCAGGGGGAAAAACATTCAGTACTTC,-,TRBJ2-4,TRBD1,TRBV5-1
CASSYASGTGDSNQPQHF,TGTGCCAGCAGTTACGCTTCCGGGACAGGGGATAGCAATCAGCCCCAGCATTTT,-,TRBJ1-5,TRBD1,TRBV6-2/TRBV6-3
CASNHGGGALETQYF,TGTGCCAGCAATCATGGCGGGGGGGCCTTAGAGACCCAGTACTTC,many,TRBJ2-5,TRBD2,TRBV2
CASSRDSGRANPARETQYF,TGTGCCAGCAGCCGAGATAGCGGGAGGGCAAATCCCGCGAGGGAGACCCAGTACTTC,-,TRBJ2-5,TRBD2,TRBV12-3/TRBV12-4
CASSPPGQGPREQYF,TGTGCCAGCAGCCCCCCGGGACAGGGGCCCCGAGAGCAGTACTTC,many,TRBJ2-7,TRBD1,TRBV7-9
CASSLAPLSYNSPLHF,TGTGCCAGCAGCTTGGCCCCTCTCTCCTATAATTCACCCCTCCACTTT,once,TRBJ1-6,-,TRBV5-5
CSARGENCGYTF,TGCAGTGCTAGAGGGGAGAACTGTGGCTACACCTTC,many,TRBJ1-2,-,TRBV20-1
CASSYSSRRTYNSPLHF,TGTGCCAGCAGTTACTCGTCCAGAAGGACCTATAATTCACCCCTCCACTTT,many,TRBJ1-6,-,TRBV6-5
CASSYGKAGRDTEAFF,TGTGCCAGCAGTTATGGGAAGGCCGGGCGGGACACTGAAGCTTTCTTT,many,TRBJ1-1,-,TRBV6-2/TRBV6-3
CSVEEGSGEAFF,TGCAGCGTTGAAGAAGGTTCCGGTGAAGCTTTCTTT,many,TRBJ1-1,-,TRBV29-1
CASSVFGQETQYF,TGTGCCAGCAGCGTGTTTGGCCAAGAGACCCAGTACTTC,many,TRBJ2-5,-,TRBV7-8
CASSLDETPGLYTF,TGTGCCAGCAGTTTAGACGAGACTCCGGGATTGTACACCTTC,many,TRBJ1-2,-,TRBV12-3/TRBV12-4
CASSFGTGDNSPLHF,TGTGCCAGCAGCTTCGGGACAGGGGATAATTCACCCCTCCACTTT,few,TRBJ1-6,TRBD1,TRBV11-2
CASSFSPGVQTLNIQYF,TGTGCCAGCAGTTTTTCCCCCGGGGTACAGACGTTAAACATTCAGTACTTC,-,TRBJ2-4,-,TRBV12-3/TRBV12-4
CASSLSIRGGLETQYF,TGTGCCAGCAGTTTATCGATAAGGGGCGGGCTGGAGACCCAGTACTTC,many,TRBJ2-5,-,TRBV27
CASSLAGEVEETQYF,TGTGCCAGCAGCTTAGCAGGGGAGGTAGAAGAGACCCAGTACTTC,-,TRBJ2-5,-,TRBV7-2
CASSPQGINTGELFF,TGTGCCAGCAGCCCCCAGGGGATCAACACCGGGGAGCTGTTTTTT,-,TRBJ2-2,-,TRBV3-1
CVSSFSGRPYEQYF,TGTGTCAGCAGCTTCAGCGGCCGCCCCTACGAGCAGTACTTC,-,TRBJ2-7,-,TRBV7-9
CASSTADRGITYEQYF,TGTGCCAGCAGTACCGCGGACAGGGGGATCACCTACGAGCAGTACTTC,-,TRBJ2-7,TRBD1,TRBV6-2/TRBV6-3
CASSFKPRDREGTQYF,TGTGCCAGCAGTTTCAAGCCCCGGGACAGGGAAGGTACCCAGTACTTC,many,TRBJ2-5,TRBD1,TRBV12-3/TRBV12-4
CASSSEAYGYTF,TGTGCCAGCAGCTCAGAGGCCTATGGCTACACCTTC,-,TRBJ1-2,-,TRBV7-2
CASSLAVAYSNQPQHF,TGTGCCAGCAGCTTAGCGGTTGCATATAGCAATCAGCCCCAGCATTTT,once,TRBJ1-5,-,TRBV7-8
CASSWRDRGYEQYF,TGCGCCAGCAGCTGGAGGGACAGGGGCTACGAGCAGTACTTC,once,TRBJ2-7,TRBD1,TRBV5-1
CASSRRDRGSLNYGYTF,TGTGCCAGCAGCCGCCGGGACAGGGGCTCCCTTAACTATGGCTACACCTTC,many,TRBJ1-2,TRBD1,TRBV7-8